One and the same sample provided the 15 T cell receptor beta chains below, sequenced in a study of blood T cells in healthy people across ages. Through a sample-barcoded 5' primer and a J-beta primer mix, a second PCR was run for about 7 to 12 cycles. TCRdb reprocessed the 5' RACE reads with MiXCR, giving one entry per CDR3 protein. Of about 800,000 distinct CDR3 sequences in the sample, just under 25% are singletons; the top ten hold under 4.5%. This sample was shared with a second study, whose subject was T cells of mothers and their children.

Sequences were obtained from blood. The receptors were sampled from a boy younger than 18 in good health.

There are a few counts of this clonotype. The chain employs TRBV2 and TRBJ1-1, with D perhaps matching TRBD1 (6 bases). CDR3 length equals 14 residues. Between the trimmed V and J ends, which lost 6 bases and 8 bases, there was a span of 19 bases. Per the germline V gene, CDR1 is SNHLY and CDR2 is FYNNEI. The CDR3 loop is CASRPRDTQWEAFF. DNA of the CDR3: TGTGCCAGCAGACCCAGGGACACCCAATGGGAAGCTTTCTTT.

In nucleotides, the CDR3 is TGCGCCAGCATACGGCTCTGGGTTTCCTACGAGCAGTACTTC. Translated, it gives CASIRLWVSYEQYF. The V call is TRBV5-1, the J call TRBJ2-7, with D unclear. V gave up 6 bases and J gave up 1 base, with 14 bases separating them. The CDR3 spans 14 residues. CDR1 and CDR2 (germline): SGHRS, YFSETQ.

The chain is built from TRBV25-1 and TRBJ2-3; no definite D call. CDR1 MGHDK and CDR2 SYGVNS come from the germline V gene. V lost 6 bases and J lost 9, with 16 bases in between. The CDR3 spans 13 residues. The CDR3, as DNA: TGTGCCAGCAGGGGTGGCGGCGGAGACACGCAGTATTTT. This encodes CASRGGGGDTQYF.

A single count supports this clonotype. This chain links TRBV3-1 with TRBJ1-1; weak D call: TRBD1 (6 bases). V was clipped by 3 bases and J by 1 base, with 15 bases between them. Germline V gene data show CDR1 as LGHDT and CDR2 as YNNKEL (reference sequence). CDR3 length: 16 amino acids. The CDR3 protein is CASSHRGPEKNTEAFF. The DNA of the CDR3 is TGTGCCAGCAGCCACAGGGGTCCCGAGAAGAACACTGAAGCTTTCTTT.

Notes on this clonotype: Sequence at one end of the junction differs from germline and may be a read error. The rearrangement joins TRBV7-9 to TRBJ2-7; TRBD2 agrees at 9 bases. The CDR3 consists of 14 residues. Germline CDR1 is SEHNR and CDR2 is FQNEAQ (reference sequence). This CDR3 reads CASTLAGAPLEQYF. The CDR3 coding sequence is TGTGCCAGCACCTTAGCGGGGGCTCCTCTCGAGCAGTACTTC.

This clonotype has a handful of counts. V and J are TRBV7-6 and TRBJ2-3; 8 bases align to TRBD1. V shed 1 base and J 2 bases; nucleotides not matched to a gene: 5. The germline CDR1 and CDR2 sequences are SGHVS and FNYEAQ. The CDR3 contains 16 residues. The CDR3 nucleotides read TGTGCCAGCAGCTTAGGCTGGGGACAGGACACAGATACGCAGTATTTT. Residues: CASSLGWGQDTDTQYF.

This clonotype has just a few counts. The chain's CDR3 is CASSLAFQGIPYEQYF. CDR3 bases: TGTGCCAGCAGCTTGGCTTTTCAGGGGATCCCCTACGAGCAGTACTTC. The chain recombines TRBV7-9 with TRBJ2-7; TRBD1 is a possible D gene (6 bases). V was trimmed by 3 bases and J by 2 bases, leaving 17 bases between them. The CDR3 length is 16 residues. CDR1 is SEHNR, CDR2 FQNEAQ, per germline (reference sequence).

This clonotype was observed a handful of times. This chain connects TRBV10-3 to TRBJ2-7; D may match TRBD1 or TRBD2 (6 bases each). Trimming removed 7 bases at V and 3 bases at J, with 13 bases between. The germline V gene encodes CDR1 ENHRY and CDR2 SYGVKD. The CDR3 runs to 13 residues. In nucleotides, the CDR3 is TGTGCCATCATTCCAAGGGGGGACTACGAGCAGTACTTC. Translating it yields CAIIPRGDYEQYF.

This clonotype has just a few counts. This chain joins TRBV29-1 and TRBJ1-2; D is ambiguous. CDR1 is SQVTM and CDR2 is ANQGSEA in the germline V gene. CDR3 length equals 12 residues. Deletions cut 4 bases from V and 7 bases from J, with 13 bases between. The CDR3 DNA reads TGCAGCGTTGGGCAGCGCAACGCTGGCTACACCTTC. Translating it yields CSVGQRNAGYTF.

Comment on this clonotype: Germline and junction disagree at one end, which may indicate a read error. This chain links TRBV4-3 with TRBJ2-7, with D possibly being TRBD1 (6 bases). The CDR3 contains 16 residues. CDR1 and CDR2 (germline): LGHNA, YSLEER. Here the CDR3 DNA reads TGCGCCAGCAGTCTAGGACCTGGGACAAGCTCCTATGAGCAGTACTTC. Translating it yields CASSLGPGTSSYEQYF.

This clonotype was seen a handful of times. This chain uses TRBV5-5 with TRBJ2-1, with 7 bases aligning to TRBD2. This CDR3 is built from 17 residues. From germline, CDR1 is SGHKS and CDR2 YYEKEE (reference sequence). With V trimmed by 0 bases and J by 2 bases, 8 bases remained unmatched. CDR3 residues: CASSLVGRGLPYNEQFF. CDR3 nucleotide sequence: TGTGCCAGCAGCTTGGTAGGGCGGGGGTTACCCTACAATGAGCAGTTCTTC.

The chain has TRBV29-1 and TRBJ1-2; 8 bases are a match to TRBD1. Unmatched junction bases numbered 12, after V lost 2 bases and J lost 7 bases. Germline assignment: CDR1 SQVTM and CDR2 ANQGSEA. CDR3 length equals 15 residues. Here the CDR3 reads CSVEWYTGQASGYTF. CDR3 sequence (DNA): TGCAGCGTTGAATGGTATACGGGACAGGCCTCTGGCTACACCTTC.

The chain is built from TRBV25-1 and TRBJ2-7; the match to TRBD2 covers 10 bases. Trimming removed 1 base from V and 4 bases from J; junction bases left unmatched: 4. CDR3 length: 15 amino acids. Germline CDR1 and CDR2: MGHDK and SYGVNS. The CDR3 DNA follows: TGTGCCAGCAGTGAATCCACTAGCGGGATATACGAGCAGTACTTC. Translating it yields CASSESTSGIYEQYF.

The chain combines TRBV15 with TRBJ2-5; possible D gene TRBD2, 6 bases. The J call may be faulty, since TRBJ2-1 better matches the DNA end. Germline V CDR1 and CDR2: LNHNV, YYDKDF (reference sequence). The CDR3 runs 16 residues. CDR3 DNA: TGTGCCACCAGCGATAGAGGGACTTATACCTACAATGAGCAGTTCTTC. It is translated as CATSDRGTYTYNEQFF.

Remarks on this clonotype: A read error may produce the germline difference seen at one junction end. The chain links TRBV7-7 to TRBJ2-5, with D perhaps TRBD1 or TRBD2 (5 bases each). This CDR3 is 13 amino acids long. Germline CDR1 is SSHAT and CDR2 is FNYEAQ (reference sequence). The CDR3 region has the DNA TGTGCTAGCAGCTTAGCCCCCTTGGGGGTTCTTTACTTC. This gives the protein CASSLAPLGVLYF.